The 15 T cell receptor beta chains below were found in one sample sequenced in a study of breast tumors, draining lymph nodes, adjacent tissues. TCRdb reanalysed the multiplex PCR reads using MiXCR and keeps one entry per CDR3 protein. The sample carries 150,000 to 200,000 distinct CDR3 sequences, 30% to 35% recorded once. The lymph nodes were axillary draining lymph nodes from breast cancer patients. The sample comprised axillary lymph node tissue. These TCRs come from a female donor with breast cancer. Some clones in this sample may be carry-over from other donors' samples.

With regard to this clonotype: A much larger clone lies one base from this, so it may be a read error. This chain joins TRBV12-3 or TRBV12-4 and TRBJ2-7; possibly TRBD1 for D (5 bases). Trimming pared 3 bases from V and 7 bases from J, leaving 10 bases between. The CDR3 runs 12 residues. CDR3 DNA: TGTGCCAGCAGTTTTTTTGGGGCTGAGCAGTACTTC. This codes for CASSFFGAEQYF.

This clonotype appeared many times. This chain uses TRBV7-8 with TRBJ2-3, with a weak D call TRBD1 (6 bases). This CDR3 contains 15 residues. Trimming shortened V by 0 bases and J by 0 bases, and 7 bases separated the two germline ends. The germline V gene encodes CDR1 SGHVS and CDR2 FQNEAQ. The CDR3 is CASSLAGASTDTQYF. The CDR3 DNA reads as TGTGCCAGCAGCTTAGCGGGGGCTAGCACAGATACGCAGTATTTT. Full variable domain (rest looked up from reference TRBV7-8 and TRBJ2-3): GAGVSQSPRYKVAKRGQDVALRCDPISGHVSLFWYQQALGQGPEFLTYFQNEAQLDKSGLPSDRFFAERPEGSVSTLKIQRTQQEDSAVYLCASSLAGASTDTQYFGPGTRLTVL.

A note on this clonotype: Lacking the conserved final phenylalanine or tryptophan, this CDR3 likely reflects a read error. The V gene is TRBV27, the J gene TRBJ2-7; perhaps TRBD2 as D (5 bases). Germline V CDR1 and CDR2: MNHEY, SMNVEV (reference sequence). CDR3 size: 13 residues. DNA for the CDR3: TGTGCCAGCAGTTCGGGAACCTTTTACGCGCAGTACTCC. Its translation is CASSSGTFYAQYS.

A few counts support this clonotype. The rearrangement links TRBV7-9 to TRBJ1-6; D is unclear. The CDR3 is 18 amino acids. The V end lost 4 bases, the J end lost 0 bases, and 16 bases lay between the germline ends. Germline CDR1 reads SEHNR; CDR2 reads FQNEAQ (reference sequence). In DNA, the CDR3 is TGTGCCAGCAGCTCTCCTCTGCAGCTGTGCTCCTATAATTCACCCCTCCACTTT. It translates to CASSSPLQLCSYNSPLHF.

This clonotype was observed at least ten times. The chain carries TRBV14 and TRBJ2-2; maybe TRBD2 (5 bases). Trimming took off 0 bases at V and 4 bases at J, with 9 bases between the two ends. This CDR3 comprises 15 residues. Germline V gene sequence: CDR1 SGHDN, CDR2 FVKESK. CDR3 sequence: CASSQERVRTGELFF. In DNA form, the CDR3 reads TGTGCCAGCAGCCAAGAGAGGGTTCGCACCGGGGAGCTGTTTTTT.

Details on this clonotype: With a much larger clone just one base away, this may be a read error. The chain recombines TRBV15 with TRBJ2-4; D uncertain. There are 13 residues in the CDR3. Germline values: CDR1 LNHNV, CDR2 YYDKDF (reference sequence). Here the CDR3 reads CATSGETGNIQYF. In DNA, the CDR3 is TGTGCCACCAGCGGAGAGACCGGGAACATTCAGTACTTC.

This clonotype was seen a single time. A much larger clonotype is one base distant, so this may be a read error. The chain combines TRBV10-1 with TRBJ2-7; TRBD1 aligns across 9 bases. The CDR3 runs to 15 residues. Germline assignment: CDR1 WNHNN and CDR2 SYGVQD (reference sequence). The CDR3 bases are TGCGCCACCAGTGAAAAGGACAGGGGAATCTACGAGCAGTACTTC. It translates to CATSEKDRGIYEQYF.

This clonotype was seen more than once but under ten times. The chain carries TRBV6-6 and TRBJ2-7; the D gene could be TRBD1 or TRBD2 (6 bases each). The germline V and J ends were trimmed by 0 bases and 5 bases, with 17 bases remaining between them. Per germline, CDR1 MNHNY and CDR2 SVGAGI (reference sequence). CDR3 length equals 16 residues. CDR3: CASSYSVPGAGDEQYF. As DNA, the CDR3 is TGTGCCAGCAGTTACTCGGTACCGGGGGCCGGGGACGAGCAGTACTTC.

In this sample, this clonotype turned up many times. V is TRBV4-2 and J is TRBJ2-7; TRBD1 aligns across 7 bases. Trimming removed 3 bases from V and 7 bases from J; junction bases left unmatched: 12. Germline V CDR1 and CDR2: LGHNA, YNFKEQ. The CDR3 is 15 amino acids. The chain's CDR3 is CASSQPGQRHLEQYF. CDR3 nucleotides: TGTGCCAGCAGCCAGCCGGGACAGAGACATTTAGAGCAGTACTTC.

This clonotype was seen only a few times. The germline gene is not matched at one end of the junction; a read error may be the cause. In DNA, the CDR3 is TGTGCCAGCAGTTCGGGGGACCTCTCCTACAAGCAGTACTTC. It specifies CASSSGDLSYKQYF. V gene TRBV12-3 or TRBV12-4 combines with J gene TRBJ2-7, with D possibly being TRBD2 (6 bases). The CDR3 runs 14 residues.

The chain carries TRBV5-6 and TRBJ2-5; 11 positions agree with TRBD2. The V and J ends lost 7 bases and 4 bases, in that order; junction bases with no gene match: 18. The CDR3 is 18 residues long. CDR1 and CDR2 (germline): SGHDT, YYEEEE. The CDR3 nucleotides are TGTGCCAGCCATTTAGGTAGCGGGAGGGTTCTTCGTCGAGAGACCCAGTACTTC. This sequence encodes CASHLGSGRVLRRETQYF.

The gene calls are TRBV6-5 and TRBJ1-5; D is uncertain. The CDR3 covers 14 residues. The germline CDR1 and CDR2 sequences are MNHEY and SVGAGI. V was shortened by 6 bases and J by 9 bases, with 18 bases between the two germline ends. CDR3 in amino acids: CASRTRPGVGPQHF. The CDR3 DNA is TGTGCCAGCAGGACCAGACCCGGTGTTGGGCCCCAGCATTTT.

V gene TRBV11-3 combines with J gene TRBJ1-6, with D unresolved. Germline V gene sequence: CDR1 SGHNT, CDR2 YENEEA. V was shortened by 3 bases and J by 8 bases, with 17 bases between the two germline ends. CDR3 length: 16 residues. CDR3 DNA: TGTGCCAGCAGCTTCACTAGCGGGATAGTTGATTCACCCCTCCACTTT. It translates to CASSFTSGIVDSPLHF.

This clonotype was observed many times. The chain has TRBV20-1 and TRBJ2-5; the D gene is possibly TRBD1 (5 bases). The germline V gene has CDR1 DFQATT and CDR2 SNEGSKA (reference sequence). This CDR3 spans 13 amino acids. V lost 0 bases and J 0 bases, leaving 5 bases between the germline ends. DNA for the CDR3: TGCAGTGCTAGAGAGGACAACCAAGAGACCCAGTACTTC. Translation: CSAREDNQETQYF.

This clonotype came up many times. The chain couples TRBV11-3 to TRBJ1-5; weak D call: TRBD1 (5 bases). CDR3 size: 13 residues. The V end lost 2 bases, the J end lost 9 bases, and 11 bases lay between the germline ends. CDR1 and CDR2 from the germline V gene are SGHNT and YENEEA. Here the CDR3 reads CASSLSPGGPQHF. In nucleotides, the CDR3 is TGTGCCAGCAGCTTATCACCTGGGGGGCCCCAGCATTTT.